The T cell receptor beta chain described here comes from a study of CD8 T cells in ankylosing spondylitis. Study-level results: Researchers report that disease-linked clones proved CD8+ and relatively rare in peripheral blood.

This CDR3 is 12 amino acids long. Between the trimmed V and J ends, which lost 0 bases and 10 bases, there was a span of 5 bases. Germline-derived CDR1 and CDR2 are SGHKS and YYEKEE (reference sequence). A word on this clonotype: As yet, its antigen is unknown.

TCRdb used MiXCR to reprocess the 5' RACE reads, holding one entry per CDR3 protein. Among approximately 35,000 distinct CDR3 sequences listed, under 15% were seen once. The source is a male donor with ankylosing spondylitis. Sequenced input: synovial fluid, either unsorted or a sorted T cell fraction (not recorded which). This chain connects TRBV5-5 to TRBJ1-6; no firm D call. CDR3 nucleotide sequence: TGTGCCAGCAGCTTGGAACACTCACCCCTCCACTTT. It is translated as CASSLEHSPLHF.